In this sample, the clone carrying this T cell receptor beta chain turned up a few times. Its target is not known. Both 60 Vbeta primers and 13 Jbeta primers went into the PCR. The authors' processing: Roughly 11 million shared chains were among the about 80 million unique TCR beta chains that a later analysis counted. Some clones are missing from TCRdb's copy, which holds only in-frame ones; the method was immunoSEQ multiplex PCR. The V and J calls and the clone size are those of that table, but D and trimming were determined from the DNA. The table lists some 200,000 clones, 78% of them singletons. The CDR3 consists of 13 residues. Germline loops: CDR1 SGHTS, CDR2 YDEGEE. Trimming shortened V by 1 base and J by 4 bases, and 8 bases separated the two germline ends. The data derive from a study of cytomegalovirus exposure and HLA in healthy donors. The study's findings and limits: The authors enumerated 180 or so TCR beta chains as linked to cytomegalovirus. When analyzed later, a missense DCLRE1C variant was found to be linked to TCR beta V- and J-gene trimming.

This rearrangement joins TRBV5-8 to TRBJ2-5, with D tentatively TRBD1 (5 bases). The clonotype comes from a female donor in good health and CMV-seronegative. Material for sequencing was PBMCs. CDR3 in amino acids: CASSLQGLETQYF. CDR3 bases: TGTGCCAGCAGCTTGCAGGGATTAGAGACCCAGTACTTC.